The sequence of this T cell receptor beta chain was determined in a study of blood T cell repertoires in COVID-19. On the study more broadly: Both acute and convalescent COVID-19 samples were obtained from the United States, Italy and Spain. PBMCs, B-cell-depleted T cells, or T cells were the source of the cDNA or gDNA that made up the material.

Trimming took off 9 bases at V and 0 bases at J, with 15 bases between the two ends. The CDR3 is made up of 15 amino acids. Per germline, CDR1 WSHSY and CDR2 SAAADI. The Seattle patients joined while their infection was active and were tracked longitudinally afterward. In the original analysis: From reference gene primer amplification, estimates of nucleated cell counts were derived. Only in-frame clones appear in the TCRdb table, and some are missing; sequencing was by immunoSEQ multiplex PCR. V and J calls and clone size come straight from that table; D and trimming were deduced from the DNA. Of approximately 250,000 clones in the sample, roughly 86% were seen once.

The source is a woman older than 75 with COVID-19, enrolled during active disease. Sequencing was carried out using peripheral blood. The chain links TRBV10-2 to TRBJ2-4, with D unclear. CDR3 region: CASLNEELAKNIQYF. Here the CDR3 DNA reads TGCGCCAGTCTAAACGAGGAGCTAGCCAAAAACATTCAGTACTTC.